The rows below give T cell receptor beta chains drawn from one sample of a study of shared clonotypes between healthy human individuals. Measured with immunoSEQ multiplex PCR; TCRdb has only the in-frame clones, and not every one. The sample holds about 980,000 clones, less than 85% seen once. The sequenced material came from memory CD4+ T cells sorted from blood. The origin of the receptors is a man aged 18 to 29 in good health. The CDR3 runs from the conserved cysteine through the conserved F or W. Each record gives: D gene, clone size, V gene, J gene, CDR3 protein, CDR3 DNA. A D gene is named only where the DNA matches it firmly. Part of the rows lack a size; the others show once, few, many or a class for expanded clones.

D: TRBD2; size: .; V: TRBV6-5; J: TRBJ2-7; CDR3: CASRGTTQPFHF; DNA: TGTGCCAGCAGGGGGACTACGCAGCCTTTCCACTTC
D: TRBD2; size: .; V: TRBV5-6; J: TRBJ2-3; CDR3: CASSLVGLGGDTQYF; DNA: TGTGCCAGCAGCTTGGTGGGCCTGGGAGGGGATACGCAGTATTTT
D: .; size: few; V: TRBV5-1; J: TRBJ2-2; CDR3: CASSLALGGGGENTGELFF; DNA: TGCGCCAGCAGCTTGGCCCTCGGGGGCGGGGGCGAAAACACCGGGGAGCTGTTTTTT
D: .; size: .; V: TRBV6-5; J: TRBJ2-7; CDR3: CASSSLGGSYEQYF; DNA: TGTGCCAGCAGTTCCCTCGGCGGCTCCTACGAGCAGTACTTC
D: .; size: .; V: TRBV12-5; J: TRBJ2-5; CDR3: CASGHIGLGETQYF; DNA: TGTGCTAGTGGTCATATTGGACTGGGAGAGACCCAGTACTTC
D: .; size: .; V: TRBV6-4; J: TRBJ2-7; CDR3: CASSAEGGSYEQYF; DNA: TGTGCCAGCAGTGCCGAAGGGGGGTCCTACGAGCAGTACTTC
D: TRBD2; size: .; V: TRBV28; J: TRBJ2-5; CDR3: CASRPGTSVETQYF; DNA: TGTGCCAGCAGGCCCGGGACTAGCGTTGAGACCCAGTACTTC
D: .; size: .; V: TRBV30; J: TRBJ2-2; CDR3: CAWSHPAGELFF; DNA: TGTGCCTGGAGTCACCCGGCCGGGGAGCTGTTTTTT
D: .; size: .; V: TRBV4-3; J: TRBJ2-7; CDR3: CASSQGSRTGSYEQYF; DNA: TGCGCCAGCAGCCAAGGATCCCGGACGGGCTCCTACGAGCAGTACTTC
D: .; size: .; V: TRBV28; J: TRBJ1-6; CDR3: CASSYFGSPYNSPLHF; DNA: TGTGCCAGCAGTTACTTCGGCTCACCCTATAATTCACCCCTCCACTTT
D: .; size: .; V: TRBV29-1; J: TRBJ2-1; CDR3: CSVEGTPSYNEQFF; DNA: TGCAGCGTTGAAGGGACCCCATCCTACAATGAGCAGTTCTTC
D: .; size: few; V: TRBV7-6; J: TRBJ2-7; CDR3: CASSSGDGYEQYF; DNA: TGTGCCAGCAGCTCTGGCGACGGGTACGAGCAGTACTTC
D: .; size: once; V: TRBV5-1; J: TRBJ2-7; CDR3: CASSLAASYEQYF; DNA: TGCGCCAGCAGCTTGGCCGCTAGTTACGAGCAGTACTTC
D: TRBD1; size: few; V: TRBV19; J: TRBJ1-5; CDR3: CASSTPGGYQPQHF; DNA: TGTGCCAGTAGTACCCCAGGGGGTTATCAGCCCCAGCATTTT
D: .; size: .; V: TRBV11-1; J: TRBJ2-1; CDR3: CASSLGRGLYNEQFF; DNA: TGTGCCAGCAGCTTAGGGCGGGGGCTCTACAATGAGCAGTTCTTC
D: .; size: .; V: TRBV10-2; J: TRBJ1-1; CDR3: CASSESEVLNTEAFF; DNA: TGCGCCAGCAGTGAGTCGGAGGTTTTGAACACTGAAGCTTTCTTT
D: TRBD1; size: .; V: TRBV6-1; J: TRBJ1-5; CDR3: CASSDAGGVQPQHF; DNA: TGTGCCAGCAGTGATGCAGGGGGCGTCCAGCCCCAGCATTTT
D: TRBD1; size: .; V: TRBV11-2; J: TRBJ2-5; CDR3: CASSPDRDGTQYF; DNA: TGTGCCAGCAGCCCCGACAGGGATGGGACCCAGTACTTC
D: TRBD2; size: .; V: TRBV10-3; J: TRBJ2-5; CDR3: CAISPGLADRWQETQYF; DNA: TGTGCCATCAGCCCGGGACTAGCGGACCGCTGGCAAGAGACCCAGTACTTC
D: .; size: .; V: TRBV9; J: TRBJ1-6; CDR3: CASSIGPENSPLHF; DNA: TGTGCCAGCAGCATCGGACCAGAAAATTCACCCCTCCACTTT
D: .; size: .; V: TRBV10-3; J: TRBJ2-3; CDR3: CATHRDLSTDTQYF; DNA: TGTGCCACACACCGGGACTTAAGCACAGATACGCAGTATTTT
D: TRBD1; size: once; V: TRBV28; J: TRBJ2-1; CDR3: CASRFPGQYNEQFF; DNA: TGTGCCAGCAGGTTTCCGGGACAGTACAATGAGCAGTTCTTC
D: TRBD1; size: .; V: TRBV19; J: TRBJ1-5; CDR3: CASMPDRAQPQHF; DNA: TGTGCCAGTATGCCGGACAGGGCTCAGCCCCAGCATTTT
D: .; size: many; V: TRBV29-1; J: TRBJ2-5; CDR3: CSVPISQEETQYF; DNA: TGCAGCGTGCCTATAAGCCAAGAAGAGACCCAGTACTTC
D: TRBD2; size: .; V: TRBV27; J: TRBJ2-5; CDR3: CASSPLPGLARETQYF; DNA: TGTGCCAGCAGCCCACTCCCGGGACTAGCTCGAGAGACCCAGTACTTC
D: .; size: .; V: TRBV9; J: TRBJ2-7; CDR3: CASSVAPGNSYEQYF; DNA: TGTGCCAGCAGCGTAGCTCCCGGGAACTCCTACGAGCAGTACTTC
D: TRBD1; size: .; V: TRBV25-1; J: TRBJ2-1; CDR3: CASRQGAGNEQFF; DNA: TGTGCCAGCAGACAGGGGGCGGGGAATGAGCAGTTCTTC
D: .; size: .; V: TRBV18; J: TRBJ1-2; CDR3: CASSPNSNDGYTF; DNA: TGTGCCAGCTCACCAAACAGCAACGATGGCTACACCTTC
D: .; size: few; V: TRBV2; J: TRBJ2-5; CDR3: CASRIAGHQETQYF; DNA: TGTGCCAGCAGAATCGCGGGTCACCAAGAGACCCAGTACTTC
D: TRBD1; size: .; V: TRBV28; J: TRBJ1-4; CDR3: CASRPQGAGEKLFF; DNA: TGTGCCAGCAGACCACAGGGGGCTGGCGAAAAACTGTTTTTT
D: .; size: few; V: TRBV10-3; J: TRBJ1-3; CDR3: CAISGDTDFLGGNTIYF; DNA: TGTGCCATCAGTGGCGATACAGATTTCCTTGGTGGAAACACCATATATTTT
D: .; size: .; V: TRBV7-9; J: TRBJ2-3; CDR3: CASRVLQGDTQYF; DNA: TGTGCCAGCAGGGTTCTTCAGGGAGATACGCAGTATTTT
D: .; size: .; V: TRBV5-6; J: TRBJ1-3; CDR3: CASSSTGSISGNTIYF; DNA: TGTGCCAGCAGCTCTACAGGGTCTATCTCTGGAAACACCATATATTTT
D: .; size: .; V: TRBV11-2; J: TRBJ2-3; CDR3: CASSSTGRGFSTDTQYF; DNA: TGTGCCAGCAGCTCGACAGGGAGGGGGTTTAGCACAGATACGCAGTATTTT
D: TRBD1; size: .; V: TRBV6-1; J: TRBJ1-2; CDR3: CASSEATTGVYGYTF; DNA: TGTGCCAGCAGTGAAGCGACGACAGGGGTTTATGGCTACACCTTC
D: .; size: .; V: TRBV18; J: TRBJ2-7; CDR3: CASSPLGASSYEQYF; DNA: TGTGCCAGCTCACCTCTAGGGGCCAGCTCCTACGAGCAGTACTTC
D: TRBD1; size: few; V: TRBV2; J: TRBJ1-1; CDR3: CASTGQGGTEAFF; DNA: TGTGCCAGCACAGGACAGGGTGGCACTGAAGCTTTCTTT
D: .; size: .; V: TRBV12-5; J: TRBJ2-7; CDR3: CASGREPGSEQYF; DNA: TGTGCTAGTGGCCGGGAGCCGGGAAGCGAGCAGTACTTC
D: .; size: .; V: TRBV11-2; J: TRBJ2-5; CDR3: CASSLDGGARGTQYF; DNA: TGTGCCAGCAGCTTAGATGGCGGGGCGAGGGGGACCCAGTACTTC
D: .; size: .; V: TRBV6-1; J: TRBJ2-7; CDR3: CASTQEGGSPSGQYF; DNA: TGTGCCAGCACTCAGGAGGGGGGGTCCCCCTCCGGGCAGTACTTC
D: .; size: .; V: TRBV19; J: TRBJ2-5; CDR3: CASSIQTTQYQETQYF; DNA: TGTGCCAGTAGTATCCAAACCACCCAGTACCAAGAGACCCAGTACTTC
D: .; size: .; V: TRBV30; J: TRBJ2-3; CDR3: CACTPMGYGTDTQYF; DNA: TGTGCCTGCACACCTATGGGGTACGGCACAGATACGCAGTATTTT
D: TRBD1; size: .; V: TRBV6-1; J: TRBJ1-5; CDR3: CASSEVGTGKPQHF; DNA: TGTGCCAGCAGTGAAGTTGGGACAGGGAAGCCCCAGCATTTT
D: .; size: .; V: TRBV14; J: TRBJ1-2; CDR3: CASSSDRATSTF; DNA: TGTGCCAGCAGCTCTGACCGGGCGACGTCCACCTTC
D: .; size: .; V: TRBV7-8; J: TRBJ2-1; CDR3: CASSSGVGGGYNEQFF; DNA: TGTGCCAGCAGCTCAGGTGTGGGAGGTGGATACAATGAGCAGTTCTTC
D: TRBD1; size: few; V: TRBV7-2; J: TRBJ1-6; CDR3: CASSSQGQSNSPLHF; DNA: TGTGCCAGCAGCTCCCAGGGACAGAGTAATTCACCCCTCCACTTT
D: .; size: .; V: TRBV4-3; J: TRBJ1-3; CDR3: CASSQDRVSGNTIYF; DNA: TGCGCCAGCAGCCAAGACAGGGTCTCTGGAAACACCATATATTTT
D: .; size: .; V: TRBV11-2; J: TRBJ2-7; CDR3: CASSLSQGTYEQYF; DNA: TGTGCCAGCAGCTTATCGCAGGGTACCTACGAGCAGTACTTC
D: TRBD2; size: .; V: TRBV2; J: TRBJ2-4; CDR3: CASSGTSGVDIQYF; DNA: TGTGCCAGCAGTGGAACTAGCGGGGTAGACATTCAGTACTTC
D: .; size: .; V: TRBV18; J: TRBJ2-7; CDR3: CASSPYSPGQGGSYEQYF; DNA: TGTGCCAGCTCACCTTATTCCCCTGGGCAGGGCGGCTCCTACGAGCAGTACTTC
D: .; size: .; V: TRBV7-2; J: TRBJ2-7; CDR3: CASSLERIYEQYF; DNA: TGTGCCAGCAGCTTAGAGCGGATCTACGAGCAGTACTTC
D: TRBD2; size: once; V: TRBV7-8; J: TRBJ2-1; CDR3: CASSSLSGLAVYNEQFF; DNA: TGTGCCAGCAGCTCTCTATCGGGGCTAGCGGTATACAATGAGCAGTTCTTC
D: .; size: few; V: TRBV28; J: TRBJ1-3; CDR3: CATRARASSNTIYF; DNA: TGTGCCACCCGGGCGAGAGCTTCTAGTAACACCATATATTTT